This T cell receptor beta chain originates from a study of T cells after posttransplantation cyclophosphamide. The protocol was immunoSEQ multiplex PCR, while the TCRdb copy is restricted to in-frame clones and leaves out a portion. The sample has around 9,100 clones, 95% to 98% seen once. On this clone: The antigen is not known.

Study results and limitations: TRB clonality was highly associated with recipient CMV seropositivity and reactivation. Tissue-infiltrating T cells from skin or gut overlapped little with blood T cells.

Cells defined as naive were viable CD3+CD4+ or CD3+CD8+ and CCR7+CD45RA+CD45RO-CD95-CD27+CD28+. This related bone marrow graft donor gave peripheral blood on the day of marrow donation. The receptor comes from a woman in her fifties or sixties in good health, CMV-negative, and a related stem cell transplant donor. The sequenced sample was naive CD4+ T cells sorted from PBMCs.

CDR3 bases: TGTGCCAGCAGTGGAAGGACAGGGTTCTACAATGAGCAGTTCTTC. Translated: CASSGRTGFYNEQFF. V is TRBV6-1 and J is TRBJ2-1; 8 bases align to TRBD1. There are 15 residues in the CDR3. V lost 4 bases and J lost 3; bases outside the gene matches: 5. Germline CDR1 reads MNHNS; CDR2 reads SASEGT.